A single sample gave rise to the 15 T cell receptor beta chains below, sequenced in a study of blood T cell repertoires in COVID-19. Repertoires were generated with immunoSEQ multiplex PCR, while TCRdb's copy carries only in-frame clones and drops some. The sample yields some 30,000 clones, around 90% seen once. Specimen: peripheral blood. The source is a man between 50 and 59 years old with active or convalescent COVID-19.

This clone was seen just once. This chain links TRBV20-1 with TRBJ2-1; D perhaps matches TRBD1 (6 bases). Trimming shortened V by 3 bases and J by 4 bases, and 28 bases separated the two germline ends. CDR3 length equals 19 residues. CDR1 and CDR2 (germline): DFQATT, SNEGSKA (reference sequence). In DNA form, the CDR3 reads TGCAGTGCTAGTGCGTCAGGGCTATCTTCGGCCAGGGGATACAATGAGCAGTTCTTC. Its translation: CSASASGLSSARGYNEQFF.

The rearrangement uses TRBV18 and TRBJ1-3, with no clear D. Per germline, CDR1 KGHSH and CDR2 LQKENI. Trimming stripped 4 bases from V and 0 bases from J, with 7 bases between. The CDR3 runs 14 residues. The CDR3 DNA sequence: TGTGCCAGCTCACAACAGAACTCTGGAAACACCATATATTTT. It yields the protein CASSQQNSGNTIYF.

The rearrangement joins TRBV5-1 to TRBJ1-1; D perhaps matches TRBD1 (5 bases). CDR1 is SGHRS, CDR2 YFSETQ, per germline. V lost 0 bases and J lost 5, with 11 bases in between. The CDR3 is 14 residues long. CDR3 in amino acids: CASSLASGRTEAFF. The DNA of the CDR3 is TGCGCCAGCAGCTTGGCGTCAGGGCGGACTGAAGCTTTCTTT.

The chain has TRBV3-1 (or the pseudogene TRBV3-2) and TRBJ2-1; 12 bases match TRBD2. This CDR3 comprises 20 residues. The germline gives CDR1 LGHDT, CDR2 YNNKEL (reference sequence). Losses at the gene ends were 3 bases for V and 0 bases for J; bases not matched to a gene: 12. The CDR3 DNA follows: TGTGCCAGCAGCCACGGGTCTAGCGGGAGGGCCCGGAGCTCCTACAATGAGCAGTTCTTC. Translation gives CASSHGSSGRARSSYNEQFF.

The CDR3 DNA sequence: TGTGCCAGCAGCCCAACAGTGGGGGCCGACAATGAGCAGTTCTTC. Its protein product is CASSPTVGADNEQFF. V is TRBV5-6 and J is TRBJ2-1; perhaps TRBD1 as D (6 bases). This CDR3 spans 15 amino acids. Germline values: CDR1 SGHDT, CDR2 YYEEEE. The ends were cut back, 4 bases at V and 5 bases at J, with 16 bases in the middle. The full variable domain, in which reference TRBV5-6 and TRBJ2-1 provide the parts outside the CDR3, is DAGVTQSPTHLIKTRGQQVTLRCSPKSGHDTVSWYQQALGQGPQFIFQYYEEEERQRGNFPDRFSGHQFPNYSSELNVNALLLGDSALYLCASSPTVGADNEQFFGPGTRLTVL.

This clone was seen a few times. The J gene is TRBJ1-5, the V gene TRBV3-1 (or the pseudogene TRBV3-2); no definite D call. This CDR3 region has 16 residues. Trimming pared 3 bases from V and 2 bases from J, leaving 14 bases between. From germline, CDR1 is LGHDT and CDR2 YNNKEL (reference sequence). The CDR3 region is CASSQVKEVGNQPQHF. CDR3 nucleotides: TGTGCCAGCAGCCAGGTGAAGGAGGTAGGCAATCAGCCCCAGCATTTT.

This clone was seen a single time. This chain links TRBV28 with TRBJ2-2; D remains ambiguous. Trimming took 7 bases from V and 6 from J, leaving 9 bases between them. The germline V gene encodes CDR1 MDHEN and CDR2 SYDVKM. The length of the CDR3 is 12 residues. The CDR3: CASNRHPGELFF. CDR3 DNA sequence: TGTGCCAGCAACCGACACCCCGGGGAGCTGTTTTTT.

This chain links TRBV11-2 with TRBJ2-7; 10 nucleotides align to TRBD2. The CDR3 is made up of 15 amino acids. Germline CDR1 and CDR2: SGHAT and FQNNGV. With V trimmed by 6 bases and J by 3 bases, 8 bases remained unmatched. The CDR3 is CASRTSGRAVYEQYF. DNA for the CDR3: TGTGCCAGCAGGACAAGCGGGAGGGCCGTCTACGAGCAGTACTTC. Based on the CDR3 plus reference TRBV11-2 and TRBJ2-7, the full variable domain is EAGVAQSPRYKIIEKRQSVAFWCNPISGHATLYWYQQILGQGPKLLIQFQNNGVVDDSQLPKDRFSAERLKGVDSTLKIQPAKLEDSAVYLCASRTSGRAVYEQYFGPGTRLTVT.

J is TRBJ1-5 and V is TRBV4-3; the match to TRBD1 covers 9 bases. The CDR3 spans 14 residues. V lost 5 bases and J lost 7; bases outside the gene matches: 6. Germline CDR1 reads LGHNA; CDR2 reads YSLEER. In nucleotides, the CDR3 is TGCGCCAGCAGCGTTCGGACAGGGGACCAGCCCCAGCATTTT. This sequence encodes CASSVRTGDQPQHF.

The chain combines TRBV28 with TRBJ2-1, with 11 bases lining up with TRBD2. This CDR3 has 18 residues. V shed 10 bases and J 7 bases; nucleotides not matched to a gene: 21. Germline V gives CDR1 MDHEN, CDR2 SYDVKM. CDR3 region: CATLGLAAEGGGWNEQFF. In DNA, the CDR3 is TGTGCCACTCTGGGACTAGCGGCTGAGGGGGGCGGGTGGAATGAGCAGTTCTTC.

The V and J genes are TRBV11-2 and TRBJ2-7; D perhaps matches TRBD2 (5 bases). CDR3 length: 15 residues. Trimming stripped 3 bases from V and 0 bases from J, with 12 bases between. CDR1 SGHAT and CDR2 FQNNGV come from the germline V gene. CDR3 residues: CASSFSPGISYEQYF. The CDR3 DNA reads as TGTGCCAGCAGCTTCTCCCCGGGAATCTCCTACGAGCAGTACTTC.

This chain joins TRBV28 and TRBJ2-6; a weak D match, TRBD2 (7 bases). Between the trimmed V and J ends, which lost 6 bases and 2 bases, there was a span of 11 bases. The length of the CDR3 is 15 residues. In germline, CDR1 is MDHEN, CDR2 SYDVKM. The CDR3 DNA reads as TGTGCCAGCAGGGGGGGGGCCCCTGGGGCCAACGTCCTGACTTTC. This sequence encodes CASRGGAPGANVLTF.

The chain couples TRBV19 to TRBJ2-1; tentative D call: TRBD1 (6 bases). The CDR3 loop spans 14 amino acids. CDR1 and CDR2 (germline): LNHDA, SQIVND (reference sequence). Trimming pared 3 bases from V and 3 bases from J, leaving 9 bases between. CDR3 region: CASSIWDNYNEQFF. CDR3 nucleotide sequence: TGTGCCAGTAGTATTTGGGACAACTACAATGAGCAGTTCTTC.

The rearrangement uses TRBV4-3 and TRBJ2-7; a weak D match, TRBD1 (6 bases). Between the trimmed V and J ends, which lost 3 bases and 0 bases, there was a span of 12 bases. Germline assignment: CDR1 LGHNA and CDR2 YSLEER. The CDR3 totals 15 residues. CDR3 protein: CASSQDRVTSYEQYF. CDR3 nucleotides: TGCGCCAGCAGCCAGGACAGAGTTACCTCCTACGAGCAGTACTTC.

In regard to this clone: A read error may account for a junction end that differs from germline. Other DNA sequences in this specimen translate into the identical CDR3. CDR3 coding DNA: TGTGCCAGCAGGCTTACGGGACAGACTTCACCCCTTCACTTT. Residues: CASRLTGQTSPLHF. This chain links TRBV27 with TRBJ1-6; the match to TRBD1 covers 7 bases. The CDR3 is 14 residues long. The germline gives CDR1 MNHEY, CDR2 SMNVEV (reference sequence).